These 17 T cell receptor delta chains were sequenced from one sample in a study of Vδ1+ human thymocytes. These receptors are not linked to any known antigen. The template was reverse-transcribed extracted RNA. Pooled V-gene forward primers with one constant-region reverse primer generated the CDR3 amplicons by multiplex PCR. TCRdb re-called the multiplex PCR reads via CATT. The table has 23,000 or so delta-chain clones, roughly 29% seen once. General study findings and limits: Thymic TRG and TRD repertoires appeared highly polyclonal.

The sequencing sample was made of Vdelta1+ gamma-delta thymocytes from the thymus. The subset here: FACS-sorted CD3+ TCRalphabeta- TCRVdelta1+ TCRVdelta2- thymocytes. These receptors all come from a boy in the first two years of life who had congenital heart surgery.

The chain uses TRDV1 and TRDJ1; no definite D call. The V end lost 4 bases, the J end lost 7 bases, and 10 bases lay between the germline ends. Germline V gene lookup returns CDR1 TSWWSYY and CDR2 QGS. CDR3 length: 12 amino acids. CDR3 bases: TGTGCTCTTGGGGGCGGCCTCCCTAAACTCATCTTT. It yields the protein CALGGGLPKLIF.

This chain uses TRDV1 with TRDJ1; 9 bases line up with TRDD3. This CDR3 comprises 19 residues. CDR1 and CDR2 from the germline V gene are TSWWSYY and QGS. V lost 3 bases to trimming and J lost 9 bases; unmatched junction nucleotides: 23. CDR3 nucleotides: TGTGCTCTTGGGGACCGGCCCCGGCGGCTCTACTGGGGGAGAGCACAACTCATCTTT. Protein sequence: CALGDRPRRLYWGRAQLIF.

The chain is built from TRDV1 and TRDJ1; 13 bases map to TRDD3. The germline gives CDR1 TSWWSYY, CDR2 QGS. The CDR3 spans 22 residues. J was trimmed by 4 bases and V by 5 bases; bases with no gene match: 25. CDR3 loop: CALGQGVVRLPTGGYVGDKLIF. DNA for the CDR3: TGTGCTCTTGGGCAAGGGGTAGTTCGCCTTCCGACTGGGGGATACGTAGGCGATAAACTCATCTTT.

The chain carries TRDV1 and TRDJ1; TRDD3 matches at 12 bases. This CDR3 has 22 amino acids. CDR1 and CDR2 (germline): TSWWSYY, QGS. V was clipped by 5 bases and J by 0 bases; unmatched bases: 22. In nucleotides, the CDR3 is TGTGCTCTTGGGCAACCCCTTACTACGGTACTGGGGGATACACCTTACACCGATAAACTCATCTTT. Protein product: CALGQPLTTVLGDTPYTDKLIF.

Remarks on this clone: Since a much larger clone is just one base distant, this may be a read error. The sample carries other DNA sequences with the same CDR3. V is TRDV2 and J is TRDJ1; 7 bases fit TRDD3. This CDR3 comprises 18 residues. The germline gives CDR1 GEAIGNYY, CDR2 EKD. CDR3 in amino acids: CACDTGSWGGPYTDKLIF. In DNA form, the CDR3 reads TGCGCCTGTGACACGGGGAGCTGGGGGGGGCCCTACACCGATAAACTCATCTTT.

Concerning this clone: Relative to the germline gene, one junction end is altered; a read error may explain this. The rearrangement joins TRDV1 to TRDJ1; perhaps TRDD2 as D (8 bases). The CDR3 loop spans 25 amino acids. Germline-derived CDR1 and CDR2 are TSWWSYY and QGS. The chain's CDR3 is CALGEGASSYGYAGGIPSYTDELIF. The CDR3 nucleotides read TGTGCTCTTGGGGAAGGTGCTTCTTCCTACGGTTACGCAGGGGGGATCCCAAGCTACACCGATGAACTCATCTTT.

Of note for this clone: This could be a read error, since a much larger clone is one nucleotide away. J is TRDJ1 and V is TRDV1; tentative D call: TRDD3 (6 bases). This CDR3 spans 17 amino acids. Germline values: CDR1 TSWWSYY, CDR2 QGS. V was pared by 2 bases and J by 3 bases, with 19 bases between. The CDR3 loop is CALGEGSLGILPDKLIF. CDR3 nucleotide sequence: TGTGCTCTTGGGGAAGGGAGCCTGGGGATCCTCCCCGATAAACTCATCTTT.

This clone was found a few times. The same CDR3 arises from other DNA sequences in this sample as well. The chain has TRDV1 and TRDJ1, with TRDD3 matching over 7 bases. The J segment lost 2 bases and the V segment lost 4 bases, leaving 7 bases of the junction unmatched. Germline V lookup: CDR1 TSWWSYY, CDR2 QGS. CDR3 length: 15 residues. CDR3 region: CALGVLGVTTDKLIF. CDR3 in DNA: TGTGCTCTTGGGGTGCTGGGGGTCACAACCGATAAACTCATCTTT.

As for this clone: With a much larger clone just one base away, this may be a read error. The V gene is TRDV1, the J gene TRDJ1; D is perhaps TRDD2 (5 bases). Germline V CDR1 and CDR2: TSWWSYY, QGS. The CDR3 sequence is 19 residues long. Trimming took off 2 bases at V and 4 bases at J, with 26 bases between the two ends. The CDR3 coding sequence is TGTGCTCTTGGGGAAACCTATTCTTCCATGGTCGGCCCCGACGATAAACTCATCTTT. Its protein product is CALGETYSSMVGPDDKLIF.

This clone appeared once. Other DNA sequences in the same sample also yield this CDR3. The rearrangement links TRDV1 to TRDJ1; D perhaps matches TRDD3 (5 bases). V was pared by 0 bases and J by 0 bases, with 23 bases between. Looked up from germline, CDR1 is TSWWSYY and CDR2 is QGS. The CDR3 covers 20 residues. CDR3 sequence reads: CALGELVLPQPGGYTDKLIF. The CDR3 DNA follows: TGTGCTCTTGGGGAACTCGTGTTACCCCAACCCGGGGGGTACACCGATAAACTCATCTTT.

To note about this clone: Sequence at one end of the junction differs from germline and may be a read error. This chain uses TRDV1 with TRDJ1, with 9 bases that match TRDD3. This CDR3 is 20 amino acids long. Per germline, CDR1 TSWWSYY and CDR2 QGS. The CDR3 region has the DNA TGTGCCCTTGGGGAATTTCCCTTTGGTACTGGGGGACCGTACACCGATAAACTCATCTTT. This sequence encodes CALGEFPFGTGGPYTDKLIF.

This clone occurred a few times. A read error may produce the germline difference seen at one junction end. The same CDR3 can be traced to other DNA sequences in this sample. The chain combines TRDV1 with TRDJ1, with D perhaps matching TRDD1 or TRDD3 (5 bases each). Germline lookup yields CDR1 TSWWSYY and CDR2 QGS. The CDR3 totals 20 residues. The CDR3 protein is CALGEIRTETRIPYTDKLIF. The CDR3 nucleotides read TGTGCTCTCGGGGAAATCCGAACCGAGACTCGGATCCCCTACACCGATAAACTCATCTTT.

As regards this clone: Different DNA sequences within this sample yield the same CDR3. The chain carries TRDV1 and TRDJ1; the D is unclear. Trimming stripped 3 bases from V and 0 bases from J, with 17 bases between. The germline V gene has CDR1 TSWWSYY and CDR2 QGS. The CDR3 runs to 17 residues. In DNA form, the CDR3 reads TGTGCTCTTGGGGAGTCAAACGGTCCCTTTCACACCGATAAACTCATCTTT. Translating gives CALGESNGPFHTDKLIF.

About this clone: At one end, the junction sequence differs from germline, possibly due to a read error. The chain recombines TRDV1 with TRDJ1; 10 nucleotides line up with TRDD3. CDR1 and CDR2 (germline): TSWWSYY, QGS. The CDR3 extends over 13 amino acids. The CDR3 nucleotides are TGTGCTCCTGGGGAAGCCGGGGGATACGGGCTCATCTTT. Protein product: CAPGEAGGYGLIF.

This clone was counted a single time. The chain uses TRDV1 and TRDJ1; 10 nucleotides align to TRDD3. Germline V CDR1 and CDR2: TSWWSYY, QGS. CDR3 length: 19 amino acids. V was pared by 5 bases and J by 1 base, with 16 bases of the junction left unmatched. The CDR3 reads CALGTGDTRLNSLTDKLIF. The CDR3 coding sequence is TGTGCTCTTGGGACGGGGGATACGCGGTTAAATTCTCTCACCGATAAACTCATCTTT.

In its sample, this clone was seen a few times. The chain links TRDV1 to TRDJ1; D might be TRDD3 (6 bases). The CDR3 covers 17 residues. V was clipped by 0 bases and J by 6 bases, with 20 bases between them. Germline CDR1 and CDR2: TSWWSYY and QGS. DNA for the CDR3: TGTGCTCTTGGGGAACTAGTCGGGGGGAAAAATCGGAATAAACTCATCTTT. This translates into CALGELVGGKNRNKLIF.

With regard to this clone: Other DNA sequences in the same sample also yield this CDR3. V gene TRDV1 combines with J gene TRDJ2, with D possibly matching TRDD3 (6 bases). The CDR3 extends over 18 amino acids. V gave up 3 bases and J gave up 3 bases, with 20 bases separating them. The germline V gene has CDR1 TSWWSYY and CDR2 QGS. For the CDR3, the DNA is TGTGCTCTTGGGGATGTCGGGGGAACGAGGGGGCTGACAGCACAACTCTTCTTT. Its protein product is CALGDVGGTRGLTAQLFF.